The clone carrying this T cell receptor (beta chain) occurred once. Assay: immunoSEQ multiplex PCR; the TCRdb copy retains only in-frame clones and omits some. The repertoire holds around 50,000 clones, with roughly 85% as singletons. This sample was taken from a study of blood T cell repertoires in COVID-19. This CDR3 is built from 15 residues. Germline V CDR1 and CDR2: SGHRS, YFSETQ. The ends were cut back, 0 bases at V and 5 bases at J, with 15 bases in the middle. The chain is built from TRBV5-1 and TRBJ2-7; D is possibly TRBD2 (6 bases). Material for sequencing was peripheral blood. The TCR originated in a human donor in a cohort sampled during active COVID-19. CDR3: CASSLEKGGSHEQYF. CDR3 DNA sequence: TGCGCCAGCAGCTTGGAGAAGGGAGGTTCCCACGAGCAGTACTTC.